This passage covers 28 T cell receptor beta chains from one sample sequenced in a study of cytomegalovirus exposure and HLA in healthy donors. A multiplex PCR was run with 60 Vbeta primers and 13 Jbeta primers. Libraries were prepared by immunoSEQ multiplex PCR; TCRdb keeps only in-frame clonotypes and omits some of them. The table has approximately 170,000 clones, over 65% seen once. The sequencing sample was made of PBMCs. The source is a woman between 40 and 55 years old in good health and CMV-seropositive.

This clone was seen just once. The chain couples TRBV19 to TRBJ1-5, with D unresolved. This CDR3 has 13 amino acids. Germline assignment: CDR1 LNHDA and CDR2 SQIVND (reference sequence). V was shortened by 4 bases and J by 3 bases, with 7 bases between the two germline ends. In nucleotides, the CDR3 is TGTGCCAGTAGTAGTCAGAACAATCAGCCCCAGCATTTT. Translated, it gives CASSSQNNQPQHF.

The chain uses TRBV25-1 and TRBJ1-2; a possible D gene is TRBD1 (5 bases). Trimming took 6 bases from V and 8 from J, leaving 16 bases between them. This CDR3 is built from 13 residues. Germline-derived CDR1 and CDR2 are MGHDK and SYGVNS. The CDR3 reads CASRPGRMWGYTF. CDR3 in DNA: TGTGCCAGCAGACCAGGGAGGATGTGGGGCTACACCTTC.

To note about this clone: Other DNA sequences from this sample encode an identical CDR3 as well. V and J are TRBV6-5 and TRBJ1-2; D possibly corresponds to TRBD1 (6 bases). Germline lookup yields CDR1 MNHEY and CDR2 SVGAGI. This CDR3 has 14 residues. V lost 7 bases and J lost 5, with 17 bases in between. CDR3 sequence reads: CASTPGGGGYGYTF. For the CDR3, the DNA is TGTGCCAGCACCCCGGGAGGAGGGGGTTATGGCTACACCTTC.

The V and J genes are TRBV19 and TRBJ1-3, with D uncertain. Looked up from germline, CDR1 is LNHDA and CDR2 is SQIVND (reference sequence). Trimming cost V 2 bases and J 3 bases, with 8 bases left between them. The CDR3 has 14 residues. This CDR3 is CASSILDFGNTIYF. The CDR3 DNA reads as TGTGCCAGTAGTATACTGGACTTTGGAAACACCATATATTTT.

V is TRBV9 and J is TRBJ1-2; possibly TRBD1 for D (6 bases). Trimming took off 0 bases at V and 7 bases at J, with 13 bases between the two ends. The length of the CDR3 is 14 residues. Per germline, CDR1 SGDLS and CDR2 YYNGEE. CDR3 nucleotides: TGTGCCAGCAGCGTAGCGGACAGCGACGGTGGCTACACCTTC. This sequence encodes CASSVADSDGGYTF.

The chain recombines TRBV12-5 with TRBJ2-5; maybe TRBD2 (5 bases). This CDR3 is 13 amino acids long. Looked up from germline, CDR1 is LGHNT and CDR2 is FRNRAP. V was shortened by 0 bases and J by 11 bases, with 13 bases between the two germline ends. The CDR3 DNA sequence: TGTGCTAGTGGTTTGGTACATCTCGGGGAGCAGTACTTC. The encoded protein is CASGLVHLGEQYF.

This clone occurred a few times. The genes are TRBV5-1 and TRBJ2-1; D might be TRBD1 (7 bases). Trimming cost V 3 bases and J 5 bases, with 9 bases left between them. Germline assignment: CDR1 SGHRS and CDR2 YFSETQ. CDR3 length: 13 residues. CDR3 sequence reads: CASSSRGDNEQFF. CDR3 nucleotides: TGCGCCAGCAGCTCCAGGGGGGACAATGAGCAGTTCTTC.

This rearrangement joins TRBV6-5 to TRBJ2-7; maybe TRBD2 (5 bases). Per the germline V gene, CDR1 is MNHEY and CDR2 is SVGAGI. The CDR3 length is 15 residues. The V and J ends lost 5 bases and 4 bases respectively, with 18 bases between them. CDR3 amino acids: CASSPDRDDYYEQYF. CDR3 DNA sequence: TGTGCCAGCAGTCCGGACCGGGATGATTATTACGAGCAGTACTTC.

This clone was observed a few times. The rearrangement joins TRBV6-6 to TRBJ2-7; D is ambiguous. From germline, CDR1 is MNHNY and CDR2 SVGAGI (reference sequence). This CDR3 comprises 14 residues. V lost 0 bases, J lost 1 base, and 7 bases lay in between. The CDR3 bases are TGTGCCAGCAGTTACTCGGGCAGTTCCTACGAGCAGTACTTC. This encodes CASSYSGSSYEQYF.

The CDR3 loop is CASSLIRSTYEQYF. CDR3 DNA: TGTGCCAGCAGCTTGATTCGAAGCACCTACGAGCAGTACTTC. The genes are TRBV5-8 and TRBJ2-7; D gene unclear. V was pared by 1 base and J by 2 bases, with 10 bases between. This CDR3 spans 14 amino acids. Germline V gives CDR1 SGHTS, CDR2 YDEGEE.

This clone showed up just a few times. The chain carries TRBV21-1 and TRBJ2-1; the table gives TRBD2 as D, unverified against the DNA. TRBV21-1 is a listed pseudogene. The length of the CDR3 is 19 residues. The DNA of the CDR3 is TGTGCCAGCAGCTTAAAGCTCGCTAGCGGGGGGCGCTCCTACAATGAGCAGTTCTTC. Its translation: CASSLKLASGGRSYNEQFF.

The rearrangement uses TRBV6-5 and TRBJ1-2, with TRBD1 matching over 11 bases. V dropped 7 bases and J dropped 8; count of bases not matched to a gene: 9. Germline assignment: CDR1 MNHEY and CDR2 SVGAGI. The CDR3 contains 14 residues. The CDR3 protein is CASNQRTGGNGYTF. The CDR3 coding sequence is TGTGCCAGCAACCAGAGGACAGGGGGCAACGGCTACACCTTC.

V gene TRBV27 combines with J gene TRBJ1-5; 7 nucleotides align to TRBD1. The germline gives CDR1 MNHEY, CDR2 SMNVEV (reference sequence). Trimming removed 5 bases from V and 2 bases from J; junction bases left unmatched: 6. The CDR3 contains 15 residues. CDR3 nucleotides: TGTGCCAGCAGTCCCCGAGGGGGCCGCAATCAGCCCCAGCATTTT. This gives the protein CASSPRGGRNQPQHF.

This clone was seen a few times. The rearrangement joins TRBV27 to TRBJ2-1, with D maybe TRBD2 (6 bases). Germline V gene sequence: CDR1 MNHEY, CDR2 SMNVEV (reference sequence). The CDR3 totals 15 residues. The V end was cut by 3 bases, the J end by 0 bases, with 9 bases between. CDR3: CASSLEGSSYNEQFF. DNA for the CDR3: TGTGCCAGCAGTTTGGAGGGGAGCTCCTACAATGAGCAGTTCTTC.

Comments on this clone: Within the sample, other DNA sequences also encode this same CDR3. The chain combines TRBV2 with TRBJ2-3; TRBD1 might be the D (5 bases). Germline V gene lookup returns CDR1 SNHLY and CDR2 FYNNEI. There are 12 residues in the CDR3. Trimming took 8 bases from V and 2 from J, leaving 8 bases between them. The CDR3 DNA is TGTGCCAGCCGACAGAACACAGATACGCAGTATTTT. As protein: CASRQNTDTQYF.

The chain carries TRBV27 and TRBJ1-1, with D hard to call. Trimming removed 2 bases at V and 2 bases at J, with 6 bases between. The germline V gene has CDR1 MNHEY and CDR2 SMNVEV (reference sequence). The CDR3 consists of 13 residues. The CDR3: CASSLKLNTEAFF. The CDR3 DNA sequence: TGTGCCAGCAGTTTAAAACTCAACACTGAAGCTTTCTTT.

Only a few counts were recorded for this clone. V and J are TRBV7-2 and TRBJ2-5, with TRBD1 as a possible D gene (6 bases). CDR3 length: 14 amino acids. V was cut by 5 bases and J by 4 bases, with 14 bases left in between. Germline V lookup: CDR1 SGHTA, CDR2 FQGNSA. The CDR3 is CASSTPTGPETQYF. The CDR3 DNA follows: TGTGCCAGCAGCACCCCGACAGGACCAGAGACCCAGTACTTC.

This chain connects TRBV7-9 to TRBJ1-2; no reliable D call. The CDR3 extends over 16 amino acids. Trimming stripped 3 bases from V and 4 bases from J, with 18 bases between. CDR1 and CDR2 (germline): SEHNR, FQNEAQ (reference sequence). The CDR3 protein is CASSLADWVEGYGYTF. The CDR3 DNA is TGTGCCAGCAGCTTGGCAGACTGGGTTGAGGGCTATGGCTACACCTTC.

This sequence joins TRBV6-1 and TRBJ2-5, with D possibly TRBD1 on 5 matching bases. TRBJ2-7 matches the DNA end more closely, so the J call is doubtful. The CDR3 has 12 residues. Germline-derived CDR1 and CDR2 are MNHNS and SASEGT. The CDR3 DNA reads as TGTGCCAGCAGTGGCCAGGGTGTCGAGCAGTACTTC. It translates to CASSGQGVEQYF.

This chain joins TRBV7-2 and TRBJ2-1; 11 nucleotides line up with TRBD2. V dropped 4 bases and J dropped 3; count of bases not matched to a gene: 8. Germline-derived CDR1 and CDR2 are SGHTA and FQGNSA. This CDR3 has 17 amino acids. As DNA, the CDR3 is TGTGCCAGCAGCTCCAACTTAGCGGGAGGGCTCTACAATGAGCAGTTCTTC. Translated, it gives CASSSNLAGGLYNEQFF.

This rearrangement joins TRBV2 to TRBJ2-7; 8 positions match TRBD1. In germline, CDR1 is SNHLY, CDR2 FYNNEI. After removal of 10 bases from V and 3 bases from J, the junction contained 8 bases not matched to a gene. This CDR3 has 13 residues. The CDR3 DNA reads TGTGCCACCCTCCGGGACAGGCTCTACGAGCAGTACTTC. This codes for CATLRDRLYEQYF.

This clone has just a few counts. The chain is built from TRBV25-1 and TRBJ1-5; 7 bases are a match to TRBD1. The CDR3 extends over 17 amino acids. After removal of 4 bases from V and 1 base from J, the junction contained 10 bases not matched to a gene. Germline-derived CDR1 and CDR2 are MGHDK and SYGVNS. In DNA, the CDR3 is TGTGCCAGCAGTGGGAATTACAGGGGAGCGAGCAATCAGCCCCAGCATTTT. This gives the protein CASSGNYRGASNQPQHF.

The V gene is TRBV27, the J gene TRBJ1-2, with D perhaps TRBD1 (6 bases). Trimming left V 6 bases short and J 4 bases short, with 18 bases between. CDR3 length: 15 amino acids. Germline CDR1 is MNHEY and CDR2 is SMNVEV (reference sequence). CDR3 loop: CASRLQGGSFYGYTF. The CDR3 DNA reads TGTGCCAGCAGACTACAGGGCGGCAGTTTCTATGGCTACACCTTC.

The V call is TRBV19, the J call TRBJ1-1; TRBD1 matches 10 bases. Germline V gene sequence: CDR1 LNHDA, CDR2 SQIVND (reference sequence). J gave up 4 bases and V 6 bases, and 5 bases lay outside the gene matches. This CDR3 spans 14 amino acids. The CDR3 coding sequence is TGTGCCAGTAGCCGACAGGGGGCTGTCACTGAAGCTTTCTTT. This translates into CASSRQGAVTEAFF. Full variable domain (rest looked up from reference TRBV19 and TRBJ1-1): DGGITQSPKYLFRKEGQNVTLSCEQNLNHDAMYWYRQDPGQGLRLIYYSQIVNDFQKGDIAEGYSVSREKKESFPLTVTSAQKNPTAFYLCASSRQGAVTEAFFGQGTRLTVV.

The V call is TRBV4-1, the J call TRBJ2-3; the match to TRBD2 covers 7 bases. Germline trimming cut 3 bases from V and 3 bases from J; bases unmatched to any gene: 15. Germline V gives CDR1 MGHRA, CDR2 YSYEKL. This CDR3 has 18 residues. CDR3 amino acids: CASSQGLSGLLETDTQYF. Here the CDR3 DNA reads TGCGCCAGCAGCCAGGGACTTAGCGGGCTCCTGGAGACAGATACGCAGTATTTT.

This clone appeared a single time. The rearrangement joins TRBV12-5 to TRBJ2-2; 8 bases match TRBD2. The germline gives CDR1 LGHNT, CDR2 FRNRAP. This CDR3 comprises 16 residues. V lost 6 bases and J lost 7; bases outside the gene matches: 13. The CDR3 here is CASGRSRTSIVGELFF. The CDR3 nucleotides read TGTGCTAGTGGGCGCTCAAGGACTAGCATAGTCGGGGAGCTGTTTTTT.

The chain joins TRBV10-3 to TRBJ1-1, with 12 bases matching TRBD1. The CDR3 totals 16 residues. After removal of 6 bases from V and 6 bases from J, the junction contained 11 bases not matched to a gene. Germline CDR1 and CDR2: ENHRY and SYGVKD. This CDR3 reads CAIRTGTGGAEAEAFF. The CDR3 DNA sequence: TGTGCCATCAGGACCGGGACAGGGGGCGCTGAGGCTGAAGCTTTCTTT.

This clone was seen a few times. The rearrangement uses TRBV7-9 and TRBJ2-7; possible D gene TRBD1, 5 bases. The CDR3 totals 15 residues. The V gene lost 2 bases and the J gene lost 0 bases, with 11 bases spanning the gap. Germline assignment: CDR1 SEHNR and CDR2 FQNEAQ (reference sequence). The CDR3 loop reads CASSLFAGSSYEQYF. CDR3 nucleotides: TGTGCCAGCAGCTTATTCGCAGGGTCCTCCTACGAGCAGTACTTC.